The 16 T cell receptor beta chains in this list originate from one sample, sequenced in a study of CD8 T cells in ankylosing spondylitis. Regarding the study as a whole: A TCR beta motif of several highly homologous variants seemed to mark ankylosing spondylitis blood.

TCRdb processed the 5' RACE reads anew with MiXCR; each CDR3 protein has one entry. The sample records 350,000 to 550,000 distinct CDR3 sequences, around 26% being singletons. These TCRs are of unknown antigen specificity. The sequenced material came from blood, either unsorted or a sorted T cell fraction (not recorded which). The receptors come from a male donor with ankylosing spondylitis.

This clonotype turned up a few times. The J gene is TRBJ2-7, the V gene TRBV2, with a possible D match to TRBD1 (6 bases). From germline, CDR1 is SNHLY and CDR2 FYNNEI. This CDR3 is 14 amino acids long. V lost 5 bases and J 6 bases, leaving 17 bases between the germline ends. The CDR3 region has the DNA TGTGCCAGCAGTTCACCCACAGGGTTCCGCGAGCAGTACGTC. The encoded protein is CASSSPTGFREQYV.

This clonotype has ten or more counts. The chain carries TRBV24-1 and TRBJ2-1; 12 bases match TRBD2. The CDR3 totals 15 residues. Trimming removed 9 bases from V and 13 bases from J; junction bases left unmatched: 15. Germline V gene data show CDR1 as KGHDR and CDR2 as SFDVKD. CDR3 bases: TGTGCCACCTCGAGTGAGGGTACTAGCGGGAGGCCCCAGTTCTTC. Its protein is CATSSEGTSGRPQFF.

The table lists this clonotype with a few counts. The gene calls are TRBV11-3 and TRBJ1-6; D uncertain. CDR1 SGHNT and CDR2 YENEEA come from the germline V gene. The CDR3 contains 14 residues. Trimming pared 2 bases from V and 7 bases from J, leaving 9 bases between. In DNA, the CDR3 is TGTGCCAGCAGCTTAACGCGTGGGAATTCACCCCTCCACTTT. Translating it yields CASSLTRGNSPLHF.

The chain joins TRBV20-1 to TRBJ2-2; D not certain. There are 14 residues in the CDR3. V was trimmed by 5 bases and J by 4 bases, leaving 14 bases between them. CDR1 and CDR2 from the germline V gene are DFQATT and SNEGSKA (reference sequence). The CDR3 spells CSAPTHLGTGELFF. The CDR3 DNA reads as TGCAGTGCTCCCACTCATCTAGGCACCGGGGAGCTGTTTTTT.

This clonotype appeared a few times. The genes are TRBV6-2 or TRBV6-3 and TRBJ2-5; 10 positions match TRBD2. After removal of 4 bases from V and 5 bases from J, the junction contained 16 bases not matched to a gene. There are 18 residues in the CDR3. Per the germline V gene, CDR1 is MNHEY and CDR2 is SVGEGT. The CDR3 DNA follows: TGTGCCAGCAGTTCCCGGTTAAGTAGCGGGAGGAACGGCGAGACCCAGTACTTC. As protein: CASSSRLSSGRNGETQYF.

The V and J genes are TRBV4-1 and TRBJ1-2, with D perhaps TRBD1 (5 bases). CDR1 MGHRA and CDR2 YSYEKL come from the germline V gene. The V end lost 1 base, the J end lost 1 base, and 10 bases lay between the germline ends. The CDR3 spans 15 residues. CDR3 sequence: CASSQVERGNYGYTF. CDR3 DNA sequence: TGCGCCAGCAGCCAAGTGGAAAGGGGTAACTATGGCTACACCTTC.

This chain joins TRBV18 and TRBJ2-1; TRBD2 aligns across 8 bases. Germline assignment: CDR1 KGHSH and CDR2 LQKENI. The ends lost 0 bases at V and 6 bases at J; junction bases unmatched: 4. This CDR3 is built from 15 residues. The CDR3 is CASSPPISGTNEQFF. CDR3 sequence (DNA): TGTGCCAGCTCACCACCCATTAGCGGGACCAATGAGCAGTTCTTC.

The gene calls are TRBV29-1 and TRBJ2-7, with 8 nucleotides matching TRBD1. This CDR3 has 14 amino acids. Trimming cost V 4 bases and J 3 bases; bases outside gene matches: 8. The germline V gene has CDR1 SQVTM and CDR2 ANQGSEA. The CDR3 nucleotides read TGCAGCGTTGCCGAGACAGGGGTCCTCTACGAGCAGTACTTC. Its protein product is CSVAETGVLYEQYF.

This clonotype was detected only a few times. J is TRBJ1-5 and V is TRBV12-3 or TRBV12-4, with D possibly TRBD1 on 5 matching bases. This CDR3 comprises 13 residues. V dropped 3 bases and J dropped 9 bases, with 12 bases sitting between them. CDR3 nucleotide sequence: TGTGCCAGCAGTTTGGCGACCCAGGGGCCCCAGCATTTT. This translates into CASSLATQGPQHF.

This chain links TRBV20-1 with TRBJ1-2, with 8 bases aligning to TRBD1. V was pared by 1 base and J by 0 bases, with 10 bases of the junction left unmatched. The CDR3 runs to 17 residues. From germline, CDR1 is DFQATT and CDR2 SNEGSKA (reference sequence). CDR3 DNA: TGCAGTGCTAGAGCGGCGACAGGGGTCGGAGCTAACTATGGCTACACCTTC. This translates into CSARAATGVGANYGYTF.

This clonotype was observed a few times. The chain is built from TRBV12-3 or TRBV12-4 and TRBJ1-2; D is unclear. This CDR3 has 14 residues. The V end was cut by 5 bases, the J end by 4 bases, with 14 bases between. The CDR3 region is CASSRGLDVYGYTF. The CDR3 bases are TGTGCCAGCAGTCGAGGTTTAGATGTCTATGGCTACACCTTC.

A few counts support this clonotype. The chain is built from TRBV5-6 and TRBJ1-2; D unclear. This CDR3 comprises 13 residues. The V and J ends lost 2 bases and 8 bases respectively, with 13 bases between them. The germline V gene encodes CDR1 SGHDT and CDR2 YYEEEE. The CDR3 bases are TGTGCCAGCAGCTTTACCGGGGTCGAGGGCTACACCTTC. Its translation is CASSFTGVEGYTF. Looking up the rest from reference TRBV5-6 and TRBJ1-2 gives the full variable domain: DAGVTQSPTHLIKTRGQQVTLRCSPKSGHDTVSWYQQALGQGPQFIFQYYEEEERQRGNFPDRFSGHQFPNYSSELNVNALLLGDSALYLCASSFTGVEGYTFGSGTRLTVV.

About this clonotype: This may stem from a read error, because a much larger clone lies one nucleotide away. This chain uses TRBV12-3 or TRBV12-4 with TRBJ2-1; tentative D call: TRBD2 (5 bases). The CDR3 is 17 residues long. In DNA form, the CDR3 reads TGTGCCAGCAGTTTCTTGTTTTTCGCGGGCACCCGGAATGAGCAGCTCTTC. The encoded protein is CASSFLFFAGTRNEQLF.

This clonotype occurred a few times. J is TRBJ2-7 and V is TRBV6-5; D might be TRBD2 (5 bases). Trimming removed 3 bases at V and 3 bases at J, with 24 bases between. The CDR3 totals 18 residues. In germline, CDR1 is MNHEY, CDR2 SVGAGI. Written as DNA, the CDR3 is TGTGCCAGCAGTTATATCGGCAAGGGTTTACGGGAATTCTACGAGCAGTACTTC. As protein: CASSYIGKGLREFYEQYF.

This chain links TRBV12-3 or TRBV12-4 with TRBJ2-1; D call uncertain. This CDR3 spans 14 amino acids. V was cut by 2 bases and J by 6 bases, with 11 bases left in between. The CDR3 loop reads CASSLRQTSNEQFF. In DNA, the CDR3 is TGTGCCAGCAGTTTAAGGCAGACCAGCAATGAGCAGTTCTTC.

This clonotype occurred a few times. J is TRBJ1-2 and V is TRBV15; 8 bases map to TRBD1. The germline V gene encodes CDR1 LNHNV and CDR2 YYDKDF (reference sequence). CDR3 length: 15 residues. With 1 base clipped from V and 4 bases from J, the junction kept 5 bases outside the gene matches. The CDR3 nucleotides read TGTGCCACCAGCAGAGCAGGGGGCCGTGGCTATGGCTACACCTTC. Translation: CATSRAGGRGYGYTF.